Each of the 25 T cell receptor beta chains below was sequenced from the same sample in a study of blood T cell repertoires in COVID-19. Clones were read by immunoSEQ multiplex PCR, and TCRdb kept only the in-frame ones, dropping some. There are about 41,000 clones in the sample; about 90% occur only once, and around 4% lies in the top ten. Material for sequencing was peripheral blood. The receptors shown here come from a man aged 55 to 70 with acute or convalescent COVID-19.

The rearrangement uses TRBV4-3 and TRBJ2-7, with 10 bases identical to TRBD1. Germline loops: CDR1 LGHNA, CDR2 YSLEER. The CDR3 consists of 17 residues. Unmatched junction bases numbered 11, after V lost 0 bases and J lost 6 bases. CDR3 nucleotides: TGCGCCAGCAGCCAAGATGCCCGGACAGGGGGACGATTCGAGCAGTACTTC. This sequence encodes CASSQDARTGGRFEQYF.

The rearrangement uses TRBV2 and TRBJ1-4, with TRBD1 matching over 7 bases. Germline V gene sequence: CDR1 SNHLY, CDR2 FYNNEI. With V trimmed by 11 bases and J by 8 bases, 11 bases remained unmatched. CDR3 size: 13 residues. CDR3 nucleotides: TGTGCCGGAAAGACAGGGATAGGAGAAAAACTGTTTTTT. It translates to CAGKTGIGEKLFF. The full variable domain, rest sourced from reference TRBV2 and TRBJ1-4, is EPEVTQTPSHQVTQMGQEVILRCVPISNHLYFYWYRQILGQKVEFLVSFYNNEISEKSEIFDDQFSVERPDGSNFTLKIRSTKLEDSAMYFCAGKTGIGEKLFFGSGTQLSVL.

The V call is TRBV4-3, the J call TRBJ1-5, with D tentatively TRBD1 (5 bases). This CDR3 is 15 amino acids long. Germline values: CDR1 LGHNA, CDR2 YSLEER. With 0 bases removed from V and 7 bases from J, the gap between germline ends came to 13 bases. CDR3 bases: TGCGCCAGCAGCCAAGAACTTCGACGGGGGCAGCCCCAGCATTTT. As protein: CASSQELRRGQPQHF.

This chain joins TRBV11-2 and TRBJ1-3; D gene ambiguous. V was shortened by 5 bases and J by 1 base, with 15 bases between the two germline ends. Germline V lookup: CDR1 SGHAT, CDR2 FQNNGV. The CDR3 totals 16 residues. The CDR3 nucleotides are TGTGCCAGCAGCCCACGGGCGCGGAGGTCTGGAAACACCATATATTTT. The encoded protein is CASSPRARRSGNTIYF.

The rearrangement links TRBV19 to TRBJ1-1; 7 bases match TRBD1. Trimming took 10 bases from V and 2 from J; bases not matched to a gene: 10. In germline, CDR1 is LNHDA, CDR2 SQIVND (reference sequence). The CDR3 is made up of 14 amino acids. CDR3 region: CATNNRGSNTEAFF. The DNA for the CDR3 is TGTGCCACCAATAACAGGGGATCCAACACTGAAGCTTTCTTT. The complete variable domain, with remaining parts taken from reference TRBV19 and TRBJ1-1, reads DGGITQSPKYLFRKEGQNVTLSCEQNLNHDAMYWYRQDPGQGLRLIYYSQIVNDFQKGDIAEGYSVSREKKESFPLTVTSAQKNPTAFYLCATNNRGSNTEAFFGQGTRLTVV.

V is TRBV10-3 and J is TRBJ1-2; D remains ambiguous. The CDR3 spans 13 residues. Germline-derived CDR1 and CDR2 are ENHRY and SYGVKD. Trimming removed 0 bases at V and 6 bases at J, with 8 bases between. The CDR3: CAISESKTDGYTF. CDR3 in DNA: TGTGCCATCAGTGAGTCGAAAACGGATGGCTACACCTTC.

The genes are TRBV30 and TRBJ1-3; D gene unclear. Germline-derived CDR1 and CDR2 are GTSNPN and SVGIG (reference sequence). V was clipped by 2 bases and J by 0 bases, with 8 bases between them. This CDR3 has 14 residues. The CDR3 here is CAWSTGYSGNTIYF. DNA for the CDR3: TGTGCCTGGAGTACGGGGTACTCTGGAAACACCATATATTTT.

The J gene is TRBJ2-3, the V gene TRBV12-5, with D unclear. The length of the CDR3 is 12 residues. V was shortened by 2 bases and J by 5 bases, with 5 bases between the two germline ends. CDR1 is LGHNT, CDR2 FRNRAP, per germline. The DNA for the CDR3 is TGTGCTAGTGGTTTGTTCGGAGATACGCAGTATTTT. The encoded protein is CASGLFGDTQYF.

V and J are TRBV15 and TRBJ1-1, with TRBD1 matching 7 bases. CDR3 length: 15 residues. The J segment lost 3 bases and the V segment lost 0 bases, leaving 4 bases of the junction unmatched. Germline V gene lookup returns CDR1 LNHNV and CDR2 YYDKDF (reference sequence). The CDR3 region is CATSRERGPDTEAFF. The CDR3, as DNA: TGTGCCACCAGCAGAGAAAGGGGGCCGGACACTGAAGCTTTCTTT.

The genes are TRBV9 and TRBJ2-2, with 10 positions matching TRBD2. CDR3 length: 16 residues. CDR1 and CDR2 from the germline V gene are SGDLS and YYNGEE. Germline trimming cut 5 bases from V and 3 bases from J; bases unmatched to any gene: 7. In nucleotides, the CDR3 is TGTGCCAGCAGTAGAAGCGGGGGGGCCGACACCGGGGAGCTGTTTTTT. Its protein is CASSRSGGADTGELFF.

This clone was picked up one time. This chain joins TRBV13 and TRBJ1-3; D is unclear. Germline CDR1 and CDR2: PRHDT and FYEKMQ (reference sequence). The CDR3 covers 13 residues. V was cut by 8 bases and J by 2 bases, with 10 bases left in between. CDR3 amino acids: CASSLRAGNTIYF. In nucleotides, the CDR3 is TGTGCCAGCTCTCTGCGGGCTGGAAACACCATATATTTT.

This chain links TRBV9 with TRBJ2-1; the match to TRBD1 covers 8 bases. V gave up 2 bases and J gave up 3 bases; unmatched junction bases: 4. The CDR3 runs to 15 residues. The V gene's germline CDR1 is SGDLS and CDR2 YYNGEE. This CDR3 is CASSVRTGNYNEQFF. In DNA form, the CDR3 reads TGTGCCAGCAGCGTTAGGACAGGGAACTACAATGAGCAGTTCTTC. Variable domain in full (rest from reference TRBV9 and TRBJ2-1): DSGVTQTPKHLITATGQRVTLRCSPRSGDLSVYWYQQSLDQGLQFLIQYYNGEERAKGNILERFSAQQFPDLHSELNLSSLELGDSALYFCASSVRTGNYNEQFFGPGTRLTVL.

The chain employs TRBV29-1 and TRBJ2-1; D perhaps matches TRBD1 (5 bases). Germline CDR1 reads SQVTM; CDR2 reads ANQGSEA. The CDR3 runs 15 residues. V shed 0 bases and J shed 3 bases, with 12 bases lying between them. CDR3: CSVEDLDRSYNEQFF. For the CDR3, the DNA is TGCAGCGTTGAAGATCTCGACAGAAGCTACAATGAGCAGTTCTTC.

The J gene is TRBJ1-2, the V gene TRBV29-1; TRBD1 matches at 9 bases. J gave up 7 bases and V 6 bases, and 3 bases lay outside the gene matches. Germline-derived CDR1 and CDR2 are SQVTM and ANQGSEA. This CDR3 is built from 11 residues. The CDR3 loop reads CSVRQGGGYTF. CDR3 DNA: TGCAGCGTCCGACAGGGGGGTGGCTACACCTTC.

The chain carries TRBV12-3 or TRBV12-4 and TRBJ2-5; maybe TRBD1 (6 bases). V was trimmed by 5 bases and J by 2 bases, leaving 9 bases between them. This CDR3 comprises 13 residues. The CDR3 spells CASSQDRQETQYF. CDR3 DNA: TGTGCCAGCAGTCAAGACAGGCAAGAGACCCAGTACTTC.

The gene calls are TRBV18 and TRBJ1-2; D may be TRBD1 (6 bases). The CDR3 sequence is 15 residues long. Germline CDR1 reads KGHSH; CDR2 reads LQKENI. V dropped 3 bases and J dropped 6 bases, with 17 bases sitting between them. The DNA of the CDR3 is TGTGCCAGCTCACCCCGGGACATCCTTGGGGATGGCTACACCTTC. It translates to CASSPRDILGDGYTF.

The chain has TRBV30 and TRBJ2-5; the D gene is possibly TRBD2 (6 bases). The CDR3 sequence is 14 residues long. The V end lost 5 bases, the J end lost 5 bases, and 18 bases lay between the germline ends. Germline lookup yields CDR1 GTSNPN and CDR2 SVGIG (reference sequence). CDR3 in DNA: TGTGCCTGGGTGGGGACCTCCCGGGGGGAGACCCAGTACTTC. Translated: CAWVGTSRGETQYF.

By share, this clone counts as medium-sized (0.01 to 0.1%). The CDR3 region is CASSIVRTGELFF. CDR3 bases: TGTGCCAGTAGTATAGTCAGGACCGGGGAGCTGTTTTTT. The gene calls are TRBV19 and TRBJ2-2; D remains ambiguous. The CDR3 loop spans 13 amino acids. Germline V gene data show CDR1 as LNHDA and CDR2 as SQIVND (reference sequence). The V and J ends lost 1 base and 5 bases respectively, with 5 bases between them.

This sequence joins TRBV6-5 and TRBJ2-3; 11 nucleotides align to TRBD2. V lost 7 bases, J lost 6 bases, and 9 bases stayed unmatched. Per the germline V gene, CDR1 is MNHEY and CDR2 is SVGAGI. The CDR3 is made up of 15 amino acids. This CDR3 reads CASTPLAGGPDTQYF. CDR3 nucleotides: TGTGCCAGCACTCCCTTAGCGGGGGGGCCTGATACGCAGTATTTT.

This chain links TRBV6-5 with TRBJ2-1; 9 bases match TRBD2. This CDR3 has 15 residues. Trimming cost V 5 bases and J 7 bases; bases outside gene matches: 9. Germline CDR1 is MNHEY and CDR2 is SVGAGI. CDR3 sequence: CASSTGTSWGNEQFF. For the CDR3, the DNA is TGTGCCAGCAGTACCGGGACTAGCTGGGGGAATGAGCAGTTCTTC.

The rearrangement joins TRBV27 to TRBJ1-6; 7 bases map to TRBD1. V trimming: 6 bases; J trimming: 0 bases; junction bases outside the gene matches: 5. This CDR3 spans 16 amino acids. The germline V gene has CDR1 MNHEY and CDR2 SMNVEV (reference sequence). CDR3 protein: CASSPRQGSYNSPLHF. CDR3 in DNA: TGTGCCAGCAGCCCCCGACAGGGCTCCTATAATTCACCCCTCCACTTT.

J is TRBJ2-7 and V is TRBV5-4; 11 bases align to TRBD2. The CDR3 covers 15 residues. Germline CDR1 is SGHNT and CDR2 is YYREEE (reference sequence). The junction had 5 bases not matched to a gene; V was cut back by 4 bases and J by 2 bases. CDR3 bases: TGTGCCAGCAGCGGATCGACTAGCGGGGCCTACGAGCAGTACTTC. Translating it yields CASSGSTSGAYEQYF.

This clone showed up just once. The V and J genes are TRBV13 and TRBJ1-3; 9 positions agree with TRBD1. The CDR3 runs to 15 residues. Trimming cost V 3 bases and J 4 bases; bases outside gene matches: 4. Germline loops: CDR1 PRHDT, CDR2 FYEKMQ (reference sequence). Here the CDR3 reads CASSFPTGGGNTIYF. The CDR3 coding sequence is TGTGCCAGCAGCTTCCCGACAGGGGGAGGAAACACCATATATTTT.

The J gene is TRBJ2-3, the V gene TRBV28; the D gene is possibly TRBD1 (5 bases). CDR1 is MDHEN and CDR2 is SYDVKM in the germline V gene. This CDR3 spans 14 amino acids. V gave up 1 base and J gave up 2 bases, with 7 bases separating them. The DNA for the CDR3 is TGTGCCAGCAGTTTATTGACAGACACAGATACGCAGTATTTT. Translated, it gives CASSLLTDTDTQYF.

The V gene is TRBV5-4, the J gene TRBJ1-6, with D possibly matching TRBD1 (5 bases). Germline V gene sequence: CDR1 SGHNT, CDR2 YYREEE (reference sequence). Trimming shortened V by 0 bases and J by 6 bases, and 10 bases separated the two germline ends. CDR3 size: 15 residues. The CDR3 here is CASSLGGQINSPLHF. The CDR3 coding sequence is TGTGCCAGCAGCTTGGGAGGACAAATTAATTCACCCCTCCACTTT.